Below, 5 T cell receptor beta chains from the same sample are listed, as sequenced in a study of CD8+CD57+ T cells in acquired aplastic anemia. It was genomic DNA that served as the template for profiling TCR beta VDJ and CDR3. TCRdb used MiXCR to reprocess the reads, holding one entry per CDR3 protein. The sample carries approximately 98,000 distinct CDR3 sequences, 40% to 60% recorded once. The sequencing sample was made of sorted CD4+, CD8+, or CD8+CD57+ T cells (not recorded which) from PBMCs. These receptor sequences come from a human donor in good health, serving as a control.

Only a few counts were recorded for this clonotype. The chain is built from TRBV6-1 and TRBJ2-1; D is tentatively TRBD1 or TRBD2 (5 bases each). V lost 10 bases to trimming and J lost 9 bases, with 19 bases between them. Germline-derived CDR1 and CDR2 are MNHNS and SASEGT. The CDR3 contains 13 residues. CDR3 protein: CATLETNGAEQFF. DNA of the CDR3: TGTGCCACCCTAGAAACTAACGGGGCTGAGCAGTTCTTC.

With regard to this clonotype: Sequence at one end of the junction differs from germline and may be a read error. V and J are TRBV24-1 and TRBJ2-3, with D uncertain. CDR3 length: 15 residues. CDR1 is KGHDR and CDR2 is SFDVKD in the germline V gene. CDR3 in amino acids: CATSDSTSGTDTQYF. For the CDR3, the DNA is TGCGCCACCAGTGATTCTACATCAGGCACAGATACGCAGTATTTT.

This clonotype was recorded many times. The DNA of the CDR3 is TGTGCCAGCAGCGCCAAGGGGGATGCCTACGAGCAGTACTTC. Its translation is CASSAKGDAYEQYF. The rearrangement links TRBV9 to TRBJ2-7; D is perhaps TRBD1 (6 bases). Trimming took off 3 bases at V and 2 bases at J, with 12 bases between the two ends. Germline V gene data show CDR1 as SGDLS and CDR2 as YYNGEE. The CDR3 has 14 amino acids.

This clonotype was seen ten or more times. The CDR3 spells CASSLSEGNEQFF. In DNA, the CDR3 is TGTGCCAGCAGCTTAAGCGAGGGGAATGAGCAGTTCTTC. The chain carries TRBV7-2 and TRBJ2-1; D may be TRBD1 or TRBD2 (5 bases each). Trimming shortened V by 2 bases and J by 7 bases, and 9 bases separated the two germline ends. The germline gives CDR1 SGHTA, CDR2 FQGNSA. This CDR3 is built from 13 residues.

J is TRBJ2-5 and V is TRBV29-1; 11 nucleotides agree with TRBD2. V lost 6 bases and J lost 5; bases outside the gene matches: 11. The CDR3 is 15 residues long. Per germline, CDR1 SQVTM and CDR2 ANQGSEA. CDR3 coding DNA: TGCAGCGTGAAGACTAGCGGGGTACCCGGGGAGACCCAGTACTTC. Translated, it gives CSVKTSGVPGETQYF.